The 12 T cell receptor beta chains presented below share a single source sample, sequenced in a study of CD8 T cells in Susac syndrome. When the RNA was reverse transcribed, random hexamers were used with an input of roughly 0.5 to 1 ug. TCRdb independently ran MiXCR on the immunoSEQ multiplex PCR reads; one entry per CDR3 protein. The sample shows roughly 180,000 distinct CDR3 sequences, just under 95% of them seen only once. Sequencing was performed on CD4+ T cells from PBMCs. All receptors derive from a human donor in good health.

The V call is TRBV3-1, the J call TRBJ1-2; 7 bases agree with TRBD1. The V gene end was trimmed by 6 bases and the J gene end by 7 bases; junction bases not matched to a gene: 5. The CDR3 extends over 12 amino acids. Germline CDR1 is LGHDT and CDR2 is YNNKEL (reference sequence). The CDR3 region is CASSDRVVGYTF. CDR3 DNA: TGTGCCAGCAGTGACAGGGTAGTTGGCTACACCTTC.

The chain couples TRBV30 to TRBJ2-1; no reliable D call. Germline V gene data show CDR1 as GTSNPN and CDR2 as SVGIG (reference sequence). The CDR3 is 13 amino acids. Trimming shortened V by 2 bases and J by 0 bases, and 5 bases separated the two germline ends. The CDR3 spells CAWSRSSYNEQFF. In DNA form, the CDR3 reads TGTGCCTGGAGTCGAAGCTCCTACAATGAGCAGTTCTTC.

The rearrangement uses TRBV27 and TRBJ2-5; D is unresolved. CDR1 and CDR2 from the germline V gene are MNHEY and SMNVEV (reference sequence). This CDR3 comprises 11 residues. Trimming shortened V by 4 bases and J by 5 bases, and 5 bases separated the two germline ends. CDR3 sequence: CASSSGETQYF. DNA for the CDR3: TGTGCCAGCAGTTCCGGGGAGACCCAGTACTTC.

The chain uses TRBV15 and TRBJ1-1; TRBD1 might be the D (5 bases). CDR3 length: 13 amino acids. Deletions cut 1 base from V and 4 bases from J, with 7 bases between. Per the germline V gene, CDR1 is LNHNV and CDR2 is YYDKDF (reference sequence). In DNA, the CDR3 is TGTGCCACCAGCAGAGGGCAGGGCACTGAAGCTTTCTTT. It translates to CATSRGQGTEAFF.

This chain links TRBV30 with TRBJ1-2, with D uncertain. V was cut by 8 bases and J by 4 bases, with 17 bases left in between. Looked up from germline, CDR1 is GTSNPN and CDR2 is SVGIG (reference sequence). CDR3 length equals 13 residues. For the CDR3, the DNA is TGTGCCGCCCTACACATACCTCCCTATGGCTACACCTTC. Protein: CAALHIPPYGYTF.

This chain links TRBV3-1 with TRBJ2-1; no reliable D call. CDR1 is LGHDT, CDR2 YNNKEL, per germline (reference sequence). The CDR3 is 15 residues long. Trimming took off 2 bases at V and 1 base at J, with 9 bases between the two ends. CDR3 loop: CASSQLRSSYNEQFF. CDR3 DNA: TGTGCCAGCAGCCAATTGCGGAGTTCCTACAATGAGCAGTTCTTC.

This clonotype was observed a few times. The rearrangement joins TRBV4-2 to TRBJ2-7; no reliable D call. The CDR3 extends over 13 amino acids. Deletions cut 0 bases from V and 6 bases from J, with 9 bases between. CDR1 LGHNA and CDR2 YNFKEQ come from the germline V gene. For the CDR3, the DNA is TGTGCCAGCAGCCAAGATGAGCGACGCGAGCAGTACTTC. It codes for CASSQDERREQYF.

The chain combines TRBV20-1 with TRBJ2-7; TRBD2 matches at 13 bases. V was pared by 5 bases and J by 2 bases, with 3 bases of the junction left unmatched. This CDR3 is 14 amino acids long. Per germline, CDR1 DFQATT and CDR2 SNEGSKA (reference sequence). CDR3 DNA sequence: TGCAGTGCTGTCGGACTAGCGGGAGCCTACGAGCAGTACTTC. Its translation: CSAVGLAGAYEQYF.

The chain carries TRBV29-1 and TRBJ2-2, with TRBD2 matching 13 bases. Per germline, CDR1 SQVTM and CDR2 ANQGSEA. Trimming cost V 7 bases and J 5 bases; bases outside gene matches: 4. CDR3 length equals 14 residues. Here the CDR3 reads CSARTSGSTGELFF. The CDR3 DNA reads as TGCAGCGCCCGGACTAGCGGGAGTACCGGGGAGCTGTTTTTT.

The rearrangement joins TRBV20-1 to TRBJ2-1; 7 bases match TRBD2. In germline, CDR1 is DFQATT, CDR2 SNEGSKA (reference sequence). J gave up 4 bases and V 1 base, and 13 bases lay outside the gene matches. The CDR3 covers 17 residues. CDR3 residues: CSARALEIAGKYNEQFF. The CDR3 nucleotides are TGCAGTGCTAGAGCCCTCGAGATAGCGGGTAAATACAATGAGCAGTTCTTC.

Here the CDR3 reads CASSVEGSGYGYTF. CDR3 DNA sequence: TGTGCCAGCAGCGTAGAGGGGTCGGGGTATGGCTACACCTTC. The genes are TRBV9 and TRBJ1-2, with a possible D match to TRBD1 (5 bases). Trimming removed 0 bases from V and 5 bases from J, with 11 bases in between. CDR1 and CDR2 from the germline V gene are SGDLS and YYNGEE. The CDR3 length is 14 residues.

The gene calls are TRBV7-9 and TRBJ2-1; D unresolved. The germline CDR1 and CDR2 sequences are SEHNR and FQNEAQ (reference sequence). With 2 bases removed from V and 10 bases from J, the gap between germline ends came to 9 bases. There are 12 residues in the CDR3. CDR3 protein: CASSLFGREQFF. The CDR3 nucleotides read TGTGCCAGCAGCTTATTTGGCCGGGAGCAGTTCTTC.